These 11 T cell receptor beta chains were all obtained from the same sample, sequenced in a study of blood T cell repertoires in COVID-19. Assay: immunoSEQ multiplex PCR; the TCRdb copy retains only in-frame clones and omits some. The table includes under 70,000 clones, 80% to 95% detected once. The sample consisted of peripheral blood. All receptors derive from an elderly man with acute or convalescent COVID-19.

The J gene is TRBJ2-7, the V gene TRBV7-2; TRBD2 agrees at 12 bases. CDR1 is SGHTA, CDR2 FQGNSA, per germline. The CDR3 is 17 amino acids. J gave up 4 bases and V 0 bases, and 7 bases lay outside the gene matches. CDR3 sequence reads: CASSLANGLAGYYEQYF. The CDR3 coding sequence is TGTGCCAGCAGCTTAGCGAATGGACTAGCGGGGTATTACGAGCAGTACTTC.

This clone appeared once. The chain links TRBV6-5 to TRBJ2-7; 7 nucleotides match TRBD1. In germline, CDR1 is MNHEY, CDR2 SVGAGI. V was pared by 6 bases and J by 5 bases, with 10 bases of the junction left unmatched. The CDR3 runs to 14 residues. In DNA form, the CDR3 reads TGTGCCAGCAGGATGACAGGGAATCTCAACGAGCAGTACTTC. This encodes CASRMTGNLNEQYF.

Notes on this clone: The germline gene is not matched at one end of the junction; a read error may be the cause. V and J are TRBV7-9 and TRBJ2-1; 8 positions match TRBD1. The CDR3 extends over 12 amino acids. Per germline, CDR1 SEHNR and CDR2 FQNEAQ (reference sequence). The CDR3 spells CASSPTLGQELF. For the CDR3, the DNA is TGTGCCAGCAGCCCGACCTTGGGACAGGAGCTCTTC.

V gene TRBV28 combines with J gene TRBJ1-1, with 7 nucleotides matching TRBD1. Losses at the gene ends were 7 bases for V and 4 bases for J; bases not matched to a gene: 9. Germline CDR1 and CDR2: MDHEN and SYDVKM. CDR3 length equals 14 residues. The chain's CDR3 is CASIPQGNPTEAFF. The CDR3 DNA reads TGTGCCAGCATCCCACAGGGGAATCCCACTGAAGCTTTCTTT.

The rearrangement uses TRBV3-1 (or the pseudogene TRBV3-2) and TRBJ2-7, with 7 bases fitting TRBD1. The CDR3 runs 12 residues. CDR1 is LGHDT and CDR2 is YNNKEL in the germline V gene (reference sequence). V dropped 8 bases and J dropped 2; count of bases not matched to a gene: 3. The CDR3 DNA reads TGTGCCAGCCAGGGACAGCCCTACGAGCAGTACTTC. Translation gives CASQGQPYEQYF.

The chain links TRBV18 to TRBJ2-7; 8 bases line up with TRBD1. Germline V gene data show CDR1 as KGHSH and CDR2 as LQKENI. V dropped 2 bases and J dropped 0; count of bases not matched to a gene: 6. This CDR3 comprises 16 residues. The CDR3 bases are TGTGCCAGCTCACCAGTGTCCACAGGGGGCTCCTACGAGCAGTACTTC. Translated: CASSPVSTGGSYEQYF.

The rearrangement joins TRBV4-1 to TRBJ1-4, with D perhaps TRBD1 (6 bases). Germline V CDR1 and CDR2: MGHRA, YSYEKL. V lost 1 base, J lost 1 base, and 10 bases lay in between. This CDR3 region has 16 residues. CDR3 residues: CASSQGAQGTNEKLFF. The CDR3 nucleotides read TGCGCCAGCAGCCAAGGTGCACAGGGAACTAATGAAAAACTGTTTTTT.

CDR3 region: CASSASGGAYNEQFF. The CDR3 region has the DNA TGTGCCAGCAGTGCTAGCGGGGGGGCCTACAATGAGCAGTTCTTC. This chain links TRBV2 with TRBJ2-1, with TRBD2 matching over 12 bases. V shed 4 bases and J 2 bases; nucleotides not matched to a gene: 0. The germline gives CDR1 SNHLY, CDR2 FYNNEI. This CDR3 contains 15 residues.

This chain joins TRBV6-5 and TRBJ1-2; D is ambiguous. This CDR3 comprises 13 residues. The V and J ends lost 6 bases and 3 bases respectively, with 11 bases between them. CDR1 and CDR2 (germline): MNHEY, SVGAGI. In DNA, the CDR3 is TGTGCCAGCAGGGCTTCGAGGGACTATGGCTACACCTTC. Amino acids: CASRASRDYGYTF.

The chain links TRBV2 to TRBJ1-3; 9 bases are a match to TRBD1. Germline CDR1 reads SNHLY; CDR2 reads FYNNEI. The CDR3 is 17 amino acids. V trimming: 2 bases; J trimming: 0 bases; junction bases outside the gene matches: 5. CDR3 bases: TGTGCCAGCAGTGAAAATTTGGGACAGGGCTCTGGAAACACCATATATTTT. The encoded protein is CASSENLGQGSGNTIYF. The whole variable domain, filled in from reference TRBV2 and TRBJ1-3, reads EPEVTQTPSHQVTQMGQEVILRCVPISNHLYFYWYRQILGQKVEFLVSFYNNEISEKSEIFDDQFSVERPDGSNFTLKIRSTKLEDSAMYFCASSENLGQGSGNTIYFGEGSWLTVV.

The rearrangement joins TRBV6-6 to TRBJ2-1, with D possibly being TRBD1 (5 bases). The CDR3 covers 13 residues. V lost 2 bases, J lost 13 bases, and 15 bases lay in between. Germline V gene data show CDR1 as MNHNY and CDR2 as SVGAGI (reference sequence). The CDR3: CASSYLETAYQFF. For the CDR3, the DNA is TGTGCCAGCAGTTACCTCGAGACAGCCTACCAGTTCTTC.